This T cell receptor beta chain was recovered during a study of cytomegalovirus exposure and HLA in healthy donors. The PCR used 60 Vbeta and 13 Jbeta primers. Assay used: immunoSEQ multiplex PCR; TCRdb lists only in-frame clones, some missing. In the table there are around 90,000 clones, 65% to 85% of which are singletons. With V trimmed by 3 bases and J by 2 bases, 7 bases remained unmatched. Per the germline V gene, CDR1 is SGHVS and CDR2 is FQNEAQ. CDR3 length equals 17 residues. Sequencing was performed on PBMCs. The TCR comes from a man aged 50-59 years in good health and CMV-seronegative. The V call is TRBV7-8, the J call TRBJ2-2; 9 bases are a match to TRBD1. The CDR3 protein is CASSLGQGDSNTGELFF. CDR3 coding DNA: TGTGCCAGCAGCTTGGGACAGGGTGATTCCAACACCGGGGAGCTGTTTTTT.